Given below is one T cell receptor beta chain in context. This clonotype has a count of ten or more. Its cognate antigen has yet to be identified. No much larger clone is present one base from it, and per-base qualities are unavailable. This was a case-control study nested in a cohort of healthcare workers in London, UK, who had nasopharyngeal swab PCR tests and blood samples taken every week. Healthcare workers were enrolled in the week of the UK lockdown, from 23 to 31 March 2020, and were followed every week for up to about 16 weeks. The method was 5' RACE. The reads were generated on a NextSeq 500. In the TCR library protocol, unique molecular identifiers were attached to individual cDNA molecules to correct for PCR bias and sequencing error. Both TCR alpha and beta chains were sequenced, and tight co-correlation was observed between alpha and beta sequence abundances in each sample. The study's own analysis went as follows. Decombinator V4 was used to annotate TCR sequences for V gene, J gene and CDR3. TCRs were defined as expanded if a significant change between any two time points was detected under a Poisson model with p below 0.0001. TCR abundances were normalised to the total number of TCRs sequenced in each sample and reported as counts per million. TRAV1-2 paired with TRAJ12, TRAJ20 or TRAJ33 defined MAIT TCRs, while TRAV10 paired with TRAJ18 defined iNKT TCRs. VDJdb, accessed 1 November 2021, was searched for CMV, EBV and SARS-CoV-2 annotated TCRs, excluding TCRs annotated for multiple antigens. In TCRdb, the public reads were trimmed at Q25 with fastp and aligned with MiXCR, with productive beta chains retained. Duplicate CDR3 protein sequences are folded into a single record with the most common DNA and genes. For this entry, the V and J calls and clone size follow TCRdb and not the study's own pipeline. The sample profile shows 26,000 or so distinct CDR3 sequences; less than 7% of them were found once. The ten biggest clones cover 2.4% of the sample.

This entry is derived from a study of early T cells in non-severe SARS-CoV-2 infection (dated by TCRdb to the early 2020s). Context from the whole study: Bulk RNA from unsorted whole blood was used for TCR sequencing, so alpha and beta chains could not be paired.

Study-wide findings and limitations: VDJdb matching was skewed toward anti-spike CD8 responses, so virus-specific expansions were likely underestimated and private and CD4 specificities were missed.

From the germline V gene (reference sequence), CDR1 is MNHEY and CDR2 is SMNVEV. V is pruned by 6 bases and J by 4 bases, leaving 8 bases of the junction without a gene match. The CDR3 runs 14 residues from the cysteine to the phenylalanine. CDR3 DNA is the only sequence kept; it has 42 bases, read in frame from the first base. This clonotype originated in an adult who was a healthcare worker with PCR-confirmed SARS-CoV-2 infection or an uninfected control (not recorded which). Sequenced material: whole blood. The chain employs TRBV27 and TRBJ2-5, and TRBD1 matches 7 of the central bases. The DNA reads TGTGCCAGCAGACGAATGACAGGGTTAGAGACCCAGTACTTC. The encoded protein is CASRRMTGLETQYF.